This T cell receptor beta chain was found in a study of blood T cell repertoires in COVID-19. The overall study: PBMCs, B-cell-depleted T cells, or T cells provided the cDNA or gDNA that made up the material.

This CDR3 has 17 residues. The trim removed 0 bases at V and 7 bases at J, leaving 10 bases unmatched. Germline CDR1 MGHRA, CDR2 YSYEKL. The authors' processing: Nucleated cell counts were estimated from reference gene primer amplification. Sequencing used immunoSEQ multiplex PCR; TCRdb keeps in-frame clones, though not all of them. That table supplies the V and J calls and clone size; D and trimming were determined from the DNA. There are just over 150,000 clones in the sample; around 85% occur only once, and about 3% lies in the top ten. The TCR comes from a human donor with acute or convalescent COVID-19. The donor label of this sample is uncertain. Sequencing used peripheral blood. This chain joins TRBV4-1 and TRBJ1-5, with 9 nucleotides matching TRBD1. This CDR3 is CASSQDNTGGAGQPQHF. The CDR3 DNA reads as TGCGCCAGCAGCCAAGACAATACAGGGGGCGCAGGGCAGCCCCAGCATTTT.